The entry below describes one T cell receptor beta chain. Its antigen remains unidentified. The data were taken from a study of T cells expressing NK-cell markers. Study-level information: It was sorted CD3+CD56+NKG2C+, CD3+CD56+NKG2C- and CD3+CD56-NKG2C+ T cells that supplied the TCR beta repertoires. Sequencing covered eight donors, seven HCMV-seropositive and one seronegative. Overall study results and limits: These clonotypes, the leaders elsewhere, also led the CD3+CD56-NKG2C+ fraction in a few donors.

This CDR3 is built from 15 residues. Germline CDR1 and CDR2: KGHDR and SFDVKD. Following a re-call of the 5' RACE reads, TCRdb has one entry per CDR3 protein and lacks DNA. The sample totals thousands of distinct CDR3 sequences. The chain carries TRBV24-1 and TRBJ2-1; the TCRdb D gene call, TRBD1, has no DNA to confirm it. The sequenced sample was blood T cells: a sorted CD56 or NKG2C T cell subset, CD4+ or CD8+ T cells, or bulk PBMC T cells (not recorded which). The sequence derives from a man younger than 30 in good health. The CDR3 region is CATSGESGSPHEQFF.